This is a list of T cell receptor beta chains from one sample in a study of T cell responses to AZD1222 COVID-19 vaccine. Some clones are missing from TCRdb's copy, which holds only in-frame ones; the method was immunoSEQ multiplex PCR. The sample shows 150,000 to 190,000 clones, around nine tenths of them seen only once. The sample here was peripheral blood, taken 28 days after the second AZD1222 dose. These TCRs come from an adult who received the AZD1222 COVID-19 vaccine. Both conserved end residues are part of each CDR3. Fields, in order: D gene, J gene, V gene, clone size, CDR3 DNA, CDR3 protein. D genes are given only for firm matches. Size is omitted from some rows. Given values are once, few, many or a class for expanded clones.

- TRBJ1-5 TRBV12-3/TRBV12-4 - TGTGCCAGCACCTGGGGGGGGCCTCAGCCCCAGCATTTT CASTWGGPQPQHF
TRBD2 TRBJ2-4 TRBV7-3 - TGTGCCAGCAGCCTTGGGCCGGGACTAGCGGGAGGGTCTGACAAAAACATTCAGTACTTC CASSLGPGLAGGSDKNIQYF
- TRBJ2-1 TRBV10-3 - TGTGCCATCAGTGCCGGCCGGTCCGACAATGAGCAGTTCTTC CAISAGRSDNEQFF
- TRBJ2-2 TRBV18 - TGTGCCAGCTCAGCCGTGGCGGGGGCGCCTCGAGAGCTGTTTTTT CASSAVAGAPRELFF
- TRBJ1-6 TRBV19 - TGTGCCAGTAGTACCCTGACAGGAGCAGCCGGTTCACCCCTCCACTTT CASSTLTGAAGSPLHF
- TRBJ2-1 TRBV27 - TGTGCCAGCAGAATCGAGGGGAGCCCTCAGTTCTTC CASRIEGSPQFF
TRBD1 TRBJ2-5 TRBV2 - TGTGCCAGCCGGACAGGGGTTAAAGAGACCCAGTACTTC CASRTGVKETQYF
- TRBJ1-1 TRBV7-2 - TGTGCCAGCAGCTCCCAAGGTATGAACACTGAAGCTTTCTTT CASSSQGMNTEAFF
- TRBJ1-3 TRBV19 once TGTGCCAGTATGAGTGGGGCATCTGGAAACACCATATATTTT CASMSGASGNTIYF
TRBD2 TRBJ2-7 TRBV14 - TGTGCCAGCAGCCATGTGCAAATAGCGGGAGGACCATACGAGCAGTACTTC CASSHVQIAGGPYEQYF
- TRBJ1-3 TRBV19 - TGTGCCAGGAGTCCCCAAAACACCATATATTTT CARSPQNTIYF
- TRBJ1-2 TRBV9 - TGTGCCAGCAGCGAAACGGGTCGGGGATTCTATGGCTACACCTTC CASSETGRGFYGYTF
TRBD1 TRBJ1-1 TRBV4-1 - TGCGCCAGCAGCCTCCGGCGACAGGGGAACACTGAAGCTTTCTTT CASSLRRQGNTEAFF
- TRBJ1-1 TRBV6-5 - TGTGCCAGCAGCGGTGGACGGCGCCACACTGAAGCTTTCTTT CASSGGRRHTEAFF
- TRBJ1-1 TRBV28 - TGTGCCAGCAGTTCATCTTTAGTTGCAGTTGAAGCTTTCTTT CASSSSLVAVEAFF
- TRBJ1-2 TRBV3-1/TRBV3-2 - TGTGCCAGCAGCCTCCACGGTAGCTGGGGCTACACCTTC CASSLHGSWGYTF
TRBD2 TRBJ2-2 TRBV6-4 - TGTGCCAGCAGTACCGGGACTAGCCCAGCCGGGGAGCTGTTTTTT CASSTGTSPAGELFF
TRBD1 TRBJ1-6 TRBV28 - TGTGCCAGCAGTTTAGGGGACAGGGGAAATTCACCCCTCCACTTT CASSLGDRGNSPLHF
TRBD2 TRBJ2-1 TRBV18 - TGTGCCAGCTCAACACTAGCGGGGACCTCCCAATCCTACAATGAGCAGTTCTTC CASSTLAGTSQSYNEQFF
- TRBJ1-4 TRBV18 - TGTGCCAGCTCACCACCTACCGAAAGGGGTGAAAAACTGTTTTTT CASSPPTERGEKLFF
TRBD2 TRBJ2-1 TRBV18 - TGTGCCAGCTCAACGCAGGGACTAGCGGGGTACAATGAGCAGTTCTTC CASSTQGLAGYNEQFF
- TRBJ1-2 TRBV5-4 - TGTGCCAGCAGCTCTCTGGGAGGGATCTATGGCTACACCTTC CASSSLGGIYGYTF
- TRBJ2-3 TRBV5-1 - TGCGCCAGCAGCTTGGACGGGGCAAACACAGATACGCAGTATTTT CASSLDGANTDTQYF
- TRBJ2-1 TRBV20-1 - TGCAGTGCTAGAGCTCACCATGAGCAGTTCTTC CSARAHHEQFF
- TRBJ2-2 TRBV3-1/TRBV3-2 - TGTGCCAGCGAATATGGAAACACCGGGGAGCTGTTTTTT CASEYGNTGELFF
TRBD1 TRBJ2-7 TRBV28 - TGTGCCAGCAGTTGGGACAGGGAATCCTACGAGCAGTACTTC CASSWDRESYEQYF
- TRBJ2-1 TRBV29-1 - TGCAGCGTTTACAGGAACGCCTACAATGAGCAGTTCTTC CSVYRNAYNEQFF
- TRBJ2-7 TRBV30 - TGTGCCTGGGGACAGCCCGTCTCCTACGAGCAGTACTTC CAWGQPVSYEQYF
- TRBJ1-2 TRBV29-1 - TGCAGCGTTGCGCCAGCGGCCGGCTACACCTTC CSVAPAAGYTF
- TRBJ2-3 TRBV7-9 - TGTGCCAGCAGCTTGCCCACAGATACGCAGTATTTT CASSLPTDTQYF
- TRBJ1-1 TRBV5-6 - TGTGCCAGCAGCTTTAAGGGAGTAGCTGAAGCTTTCTTT CASSFKGVAEAFF
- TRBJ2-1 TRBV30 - TGTGCCTGGATTGACCGGGACATGGAGCAGTTCTTC CAWIDRDMEQFF
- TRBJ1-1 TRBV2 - TGTGCCGCAAGGAGGGCGGAAGCTTTCTTT CAARRAEAFF
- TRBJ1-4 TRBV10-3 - TGTGCCATCAGTGAGTCGTGGAGCTTGCTTGAAAAACTGTTTTTT CAISESWSLLEKLFF
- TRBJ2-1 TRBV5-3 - TGTGCCAGAAGCTTGGGGCCGGGTCGGAAGTCCAATGAGCAGTTCTTC CARSLGPGRKSNEQFF
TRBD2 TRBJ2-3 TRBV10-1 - TGCGCCAGCAGTTCAGGCCTAGCGGGAGCTGGTACGCAGTATTTT CASSSGLAGAGTQYF
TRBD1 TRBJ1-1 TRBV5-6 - TGTGCCAGCAGCCCCGACAGGGGTCGAGCTTTCTTT CASSPDRGRAFF
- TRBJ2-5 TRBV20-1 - TGCAGTGCTAGTGGGCTTTTGGAGACCCAGTACTTC CSASGLLETQYF
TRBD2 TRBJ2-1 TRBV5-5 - TGTGCCAGCAGCTTCGTGGGTAGCGGGTCCTACAATGAGCAGTTCTTC CASSFVGSGSYNEQFF
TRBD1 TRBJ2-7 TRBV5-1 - TGCGCCAGCAGCTTGGTCTTCAGGGGGATTTACGAGCAGTACTTC CASSLVFRGIYEQYF
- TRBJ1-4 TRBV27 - TGTGCCAGCAGTTTCAAGGGACCCATAGCTAATGAAAAACTGTTTTTT CASSFKGPIANEKLFF
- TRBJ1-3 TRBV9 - TGTGCCAGCAGCGTGGGCTCTGGAAACACCATATATTTT CASSVGSGNTIYF
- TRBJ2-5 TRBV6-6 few TGTGCCAGCAGCAACCGGGGGGCGGGGGTCCAAGAGACCCAGTACTTC CASSNRGAGVQETQYF
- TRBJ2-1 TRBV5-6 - TGTGCCAGCAGCTTGAGGCAGGGTTACAATGAGCAGTTCTTC CASSLRQGYNEQFF
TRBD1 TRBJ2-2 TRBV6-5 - TGTGCCTCGGCGAAATTCGGGACAGTCACCGGGGAGCTGTTTTTT CASAKFGTVTGELFF
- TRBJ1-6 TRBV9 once TGTGCCAGCAGCGTAGAACAGCTAAATTCACCCCTCCACTTT CASSVEQLNSPLHF
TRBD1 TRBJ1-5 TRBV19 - TGTGCCAGTAGTATCAGGACAGGGAATCAGCCCCAGCATTTT CASSIRTGNQPQHF
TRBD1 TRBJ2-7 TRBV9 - TGTGCCAGCAGCGAGACAGGGATCTCCTACGAGCAGTACTTC CASSETGISYEQYF
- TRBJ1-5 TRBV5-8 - TGTGCCAGCAGCCCCCCTCTGGGACGGGGAATCAATCAGCCCCAGCATTTT CASSPPLGRGINQPQHF
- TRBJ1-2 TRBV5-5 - TGTGCCAGCAGCTTGGCCTGGCTCCCCGAGGCTGCGAACCCCTGCTATGGCTACACCTTC CASSLAWLPEAANPCYGYTF
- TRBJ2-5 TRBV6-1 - TGTGCCAGCAGTGACCGGAGCCCAACAGAGACCCAGTACTTC CASSDRSPTETQYF
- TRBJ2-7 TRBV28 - TGTGCCAGTCGAGGTTTGGGGACGGGCTCCTACGAGCAGTACTTC CASRGLGTGSYEQYF
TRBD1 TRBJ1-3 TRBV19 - TGTGCCACGGCCAGGACCGGGACAGCCCTTGGAAACACCATATATTTT CATARTGTALGNTIYF
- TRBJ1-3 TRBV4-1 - TGCGCCAGCAGCCAAGACAGCCGCTCTGGAAACACCATATATTTT CASSQDSRSGNTIYF
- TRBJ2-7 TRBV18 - TGTGCCAGCTCACCAACACGGGACTCCTACGAGCAGTACTTC CASSPTRDSYEQYF
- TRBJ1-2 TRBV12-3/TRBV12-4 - TGTGCCAGCACACGACGGACAGAATATGGCTACACCTTC CASTRRTEYGYTF
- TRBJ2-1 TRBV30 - TGTGCCTGGAGTTACGGCCCCTTGGCGGGTAATGAGCAGTTCTTC CAWSYGPLAGNEQFF